The 17 T cell receptor beta chains given below trace back to one sample, sequenced in a study of T-cell reconstitution after alpha-beta-depleted transplantation in children. TCRbeta library preparation incorporated unique molecular identifiers. TCRdb analysed the PCR reads with MiXCR anew, one entry per CDR3 protein. The data show 130,000 or so distinct CDR3 sequences, 9.5% to 10% seen once. The source material was PBMCs, mostly from graft donor cells, sampled 180 days after TCRalphabeta/CD19-depleted stem cell transplant. These receptors were taken from a girl less than two years old who had a stem cell transplant for combined immunodeficiency, so the T cells may come from the graft donor.

This chain uses TRBV5-1 with TRBJ2-1; D may correspond to TRBD1 or TRBD2 (6 bases each). CDR1 is SGHRS, CDR2 YFSETQ, per germline. The germline V and J ends were trimmed by 7 bases and 2 bases, with 22 bases remaining between them. The CDR3 totals 17 residues. In DNA form, the CDR3 reads TGCGCCAGCGGAGAAGGGGGGACACACTACACCTACAATGAGCAGTTCTTC. It specifies CASGEGGTHYTYNEQFF.

This clonotype has only a few counts. The chain is built from TRBV20-1 and TRBJ2-5; 10 positions match TRBD1. Germline V gene data show CDR1 as DFQATT and CDR2 as SNEGSKA (reference sequence). Losses at the gene ends were 3 bases for V and 9 bases for J; bases not matched to a gene: 13. This CDR3 has 15 amino acids. The CDR3: CSASDRGRPDAAQYF. CDR3 DNA: TGCAGTGCTAGTGACAGGGGGCGACCTGATGCGGCCCAGTACTTC.

The sample holds a few counts of this clonotype. The rearrangement uses TRBV12-3 or TRBV12-4 and TRBJ2-2; 8 bases are shared with TRBD1. The V and J ends lost 3 bases and 4 bases, in that order; junction bases with no gene match: 1. The CDR3 runs 14 residues. The CDR3 loop reads CASSLTGATGELFF. The CDR3, as DNA: TGTGCCAGCAGTTTGACAGGGGCCACCGGGGAGCTGTTTTTT.

The rearrangement uses TRBV29-1 and TRBJ2-3, with 7 bases fitting TRBD2. V trimming: 6 bases; J trimming: 0 bases; junction bases outside the gene matches: 3. This CDR3 region has 13 residues. The germline V gene has CDR1 SQVTM and CDR2 ANQGSEA. CDR3 DNA sequence: TGCAGCGTCGAGCGGGGTAGCACAGATACGCAGTATTTT. It encodes CSVERGSTDTQYF.

The V and J genes are TRBV20-1 and TRBJ2-1; 12 bases match TRBD2. The CDR3 sequence is 13 residues long. The germline gives CDR1 DFQATT, CDR2 SNEGSKA (reference sequence). CDR3 DNA sequence: TGCAGCGTACTAGCGGGAGGTGGGAATGAGCAGTTCTTC. Protein sequence: CSVLAGGGNEQFF.

This clonotype was picked up a small number of times. V is TRBV20-1 and J is TRBJ2-2; D gene uncertain. The CDR3 is made up of 13 amino acids. Trimming pared 3 bases from V and 3 bases from J, leaving 8 bases between. Germline lookup yields CDR1 DFQATT and CDR2 SNEGSKA (reference sequence). DNA of the CDR3: TGCAGTGCTAGGGGCACCTACACCGGGGAGCTGTTTTTT. This gives the protein CSARGTYTGELFF.

This chain uses TRBV5-1 with TRBJ2-1; 12 nucleotides align to TRBD2. V shed 4 bases and J 3 bases; nucleotides not matched to a gene: 5. The CDR3 loop spans 16 amino acids. Germline assignment: CDR1 SGHRS and CDR2 YFSETQ. The CDR3 loop reads CASSSRTSGNYNEQFF. The DNA for the CDR3 is TGCGCCAGCAGCAGCAGGACTAGCGGGAACTACAATGAGCAGTTCTTC. The full variable domain, in which reference TRBV5-1 and TRBJ2-1 provide the parts outside the CDR3, is KAGVTQTPRYLIKTRGQQVTLSCSPISGHRSVSWYQQTPGQGLQFLFEYFSETQRNKGNFPGRFSGRQFSNSRSEMNVSTLELGDSALYLCASSSRTSGNYNEQFFGPGTRLTVL.

The table lists this clonotype with a few counts. The V call is TRBV7-8, the J call TRBJ1-3; 8 bases align to TRBD1. J was trimmed by 8 bases and V by 5 bases; bases with no gene match: 5. Germline V gene lookup returns CDR1 SGHVS and CDR2 FQNEAQ. This CDR3 spans 13 amino acids. The CDR3 nucleotides read TGTGCCAGCAGCCACGGCAGGGGGCACACCATATATTTT. This encodes CASSHGRGHTIYF.

The chain is built from TRBV29-1 and TRBJ2-1, with 15 nucleotides matching TRBD2. CDR3 length: 14 residues. CDR1 SQVTM and CDR2 ANQGSEA come from the germline V gene. With V trimmed by 7 bases and J by 7 bases, 5 bases remained unmatched. The CDR3 nucleotides are TGCAGCGCCGGACTAGCGGGAGGGCCAAATGAGCAGTTCTTC. It yields the protein CSAGLAGGPNEQFF.

The CDR3: CASRTTEGRRTF. CDR3 DNA sequence: TGTGCCAGCAGGACGACAGAGGGGAGGAGGACCTTC. The V gene is TRBV12-3 or TRBV12-4, the J gene TRBJ1-2; perhaps TRBD1 as D (5 bases). This CDR3 has 12 amino acids. V dropped 6 bases and J dropped 14 bases, with 19 bases sitting between them.

The V gene is TRBV29-1, the J gene TRBJ2-5; no clear D gene. This CDR3 comprises 11 residues. Per germline, CDR1 SQVTM and CDR2 ANQGSEA. V was trimmed by 7 bases and J by 2 bases, leaving 8 bases between them. Written as DNA, the CDR3 is TGCAGCGAGACACTTCAAGAGACCCAGTACTTC. Protein sequence: CSETLQETQYF.

This clonotype was counted only a few times. CDR3 DNA sequence: TGTGCCACCAGTGATGGGGACAGGGGGGGGGCCTACAATGAGCAGTTCTTC. Translation: CATSDGDRGGAYNEQFF. The rearrangement links TRBV24-1 to TRBJ2-1; 11 bases fit TRBD1. The V gene end was trimmed by 3 bases and the J gene end by 2 bases; junction bases not matched to a gene: 5. The germline V gene has CDR1 KGHDR and CDR2 SFDVKD. The CDR3 extends over 17 amino acids.

The V gene is TRBV5-1, the J gene TRBJ2-2; D call uncertain. The CDR3 sequence is 16 residues long. Germline V gene sequence: CDR1 SGHRS, CDR2 YFSETQ. V shed 2 bases and J shed 1 base, with 12 bases lying between them. CDR3 DNA: TGCGCCAGCAGCTTTGTCCTTACTCTGAACACCGGGGAGCTGTTTTTT. This sequence encodes CASSFVLTLNTGELFF.

This clonotype appeared a few times. This chain joins TRBV20-1 and TRBJ1-2; no definite D call. V was pared by 0 bases and J by 0 bases, with 11 bases between. This CDR3 region has 15 residues. Looked up from germline, CDR1 is DFQATT and CDR2 is SNEGSKA (reference sequence). The CDR3 protein is CSAREVPAANYGYTF. The CDR3 region has the DNA TGCAGTGCTAGAGAAGTCCCGGCGGCTAACTATGGCTACACCTTC.

This clonotype has a handful of counts. The chain is built from TRBV6-2 or TRBV6-3 and TRBJ2-3; 9 bases line up with TRBD1. The germline CDR1 and CDR2 sequences are MNHEY and SVGEGT. The CDR3 totals 15 residues. The V gene end was trimmed by 7 bases and the J gene end by 0 bases; junction bases not matched to a gene: 5. The CDR3 is CASITGGRSTDTQYF. The CDR3 DNA sequence: TGTGCCAGCATTACAGGGGGCCGGAGCACAGATACGCAGTATTTT.

The chain couples TRBV20-1 to TRBJ2-5; D remains ambiguous. The germline V gene encodes CDR1 DFQATT and CDR2 SNEGSKA (reference sequence). V lost 1 base and J lost 1, with 10 bases in between. The CDR3 has 14 residues. CDR3 region: CSARVDWVQETQYF. CDR3 DNA: TGCAGTGCTAGAGTGGATTGGGTCCAAGAGACCCAGTACTTC.

V gene TRBV20-1 combines with J gene TRBJ2-3; 9 nucleotides line up with TRBD1. V was clipped by 6 bases and J by 2 bases; unmatched bases: 9. CDR1 and CDR2 from the germline V gene are DFQATT and SNEGSKA (reference sequence). The CDR3 is 15 residues long. The CDR3 DNA sequence: TGCAGTGCGTGGGACAGGGTCAGATCCACAGATACGCAGTATTTT. Its translation is CSAWDRVRSTDTQYF.